Sequencing of this T cell receptor (beta chain) was carried out in a study of post-analysis software for immune sequencing data. Study results and caveats: Relative to controls, patients had 5 or 6 TRBV segments at higher frequency, with TRBV5-6, TRBV5-1 and TRBV20-1 among these.

Presence of unique molecular identifiers characterized the TCR beta cDNA libraries. TCRdb reanalysed the PCR reads using MiXCR and keeps one entry per CDR3 protein. The repertoire consists of hundreds of thousands of distinct CDR3 sequences, with 55% to 60% occurring once and the leading ten covering roughly 12%. Germline trimming cut 3 bases from V and 2 bases from J; bases unmatched to any gene: 5. This CDR3 has 14 amino acids. Germline V CDR1 and CDR2: SGHRS, YFSETQ. This clonotype has just a few counts. Its antigen is unknown. This TCR was recovered from a girl aged 2 to 10 with multiple sclerosis. This chain uses TRBV5-1 with TRBJ2-7, with 7 bases that match TRBD1. The sample comprised blood. CDR3 sequence: CASSYTGDPYEQYF. In DNA, the CDR3 is TGCGCCAGCAGCTATACAGGGGACCCCTACGAGCAGTACTTC.